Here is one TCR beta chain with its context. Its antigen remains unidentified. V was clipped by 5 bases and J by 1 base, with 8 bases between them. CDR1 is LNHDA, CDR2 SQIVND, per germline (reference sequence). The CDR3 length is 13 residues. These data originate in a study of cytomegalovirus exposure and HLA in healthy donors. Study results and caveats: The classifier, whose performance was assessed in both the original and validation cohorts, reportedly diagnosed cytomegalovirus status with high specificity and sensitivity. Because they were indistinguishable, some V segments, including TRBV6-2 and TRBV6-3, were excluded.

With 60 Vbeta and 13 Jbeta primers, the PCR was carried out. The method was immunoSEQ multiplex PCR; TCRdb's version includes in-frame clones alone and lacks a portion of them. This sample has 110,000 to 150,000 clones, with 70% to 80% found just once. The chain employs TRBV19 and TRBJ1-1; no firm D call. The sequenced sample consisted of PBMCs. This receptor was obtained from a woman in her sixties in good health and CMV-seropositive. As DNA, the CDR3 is TGTGCCAGTAGTCTCCTATCGAACACTGAAGCTTTCTTT. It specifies CASSLLSNTEAFF.